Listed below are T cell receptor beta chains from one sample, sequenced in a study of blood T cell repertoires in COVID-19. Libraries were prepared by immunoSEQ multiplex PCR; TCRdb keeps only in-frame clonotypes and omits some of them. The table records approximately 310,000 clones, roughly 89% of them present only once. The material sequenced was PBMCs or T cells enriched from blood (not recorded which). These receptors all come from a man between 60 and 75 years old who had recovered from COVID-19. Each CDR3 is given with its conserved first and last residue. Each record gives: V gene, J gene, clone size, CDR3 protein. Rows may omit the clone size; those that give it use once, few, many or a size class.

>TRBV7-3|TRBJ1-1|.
CASSFRWNTEAFF
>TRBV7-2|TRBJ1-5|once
CASSFVGTRDQPQHF
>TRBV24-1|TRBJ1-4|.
CATSDGGTEKLFF
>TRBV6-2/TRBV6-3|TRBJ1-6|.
CASSYIGDSPLHF
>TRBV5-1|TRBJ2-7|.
CASSLVTGTGVYEQYF
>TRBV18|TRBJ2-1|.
CASSPPGQLYNEQFF
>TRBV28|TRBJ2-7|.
CAGRDSDSYEQYF
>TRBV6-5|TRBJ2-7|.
CASKLNRASVYEQYF
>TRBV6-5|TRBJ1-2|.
CASSYSIRGQVLF
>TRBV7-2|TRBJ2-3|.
CASSLGAGGGGLDTQYF
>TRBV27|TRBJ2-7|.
CASSLSGLANYEQYF
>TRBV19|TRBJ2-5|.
CASSIGSGRETQYF
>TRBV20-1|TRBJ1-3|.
CSASAFSGNTIYF
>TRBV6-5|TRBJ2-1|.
CASSYGFGAGYNEQFF
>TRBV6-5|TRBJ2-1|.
CASSRTGVENEQFF
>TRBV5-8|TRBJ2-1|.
CASSLVSSTLNEQFF
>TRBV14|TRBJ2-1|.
CASSQLAGGGSSYNEQFF
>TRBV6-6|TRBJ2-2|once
CASSYPDKTGELFF
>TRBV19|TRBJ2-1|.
CASSTFASGTGLNEQFF
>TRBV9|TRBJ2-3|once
CASTLASTDTQYF
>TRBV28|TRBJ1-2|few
CASSSTGSPFYGYTF
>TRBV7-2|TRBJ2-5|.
CASSFSVMRETQYF